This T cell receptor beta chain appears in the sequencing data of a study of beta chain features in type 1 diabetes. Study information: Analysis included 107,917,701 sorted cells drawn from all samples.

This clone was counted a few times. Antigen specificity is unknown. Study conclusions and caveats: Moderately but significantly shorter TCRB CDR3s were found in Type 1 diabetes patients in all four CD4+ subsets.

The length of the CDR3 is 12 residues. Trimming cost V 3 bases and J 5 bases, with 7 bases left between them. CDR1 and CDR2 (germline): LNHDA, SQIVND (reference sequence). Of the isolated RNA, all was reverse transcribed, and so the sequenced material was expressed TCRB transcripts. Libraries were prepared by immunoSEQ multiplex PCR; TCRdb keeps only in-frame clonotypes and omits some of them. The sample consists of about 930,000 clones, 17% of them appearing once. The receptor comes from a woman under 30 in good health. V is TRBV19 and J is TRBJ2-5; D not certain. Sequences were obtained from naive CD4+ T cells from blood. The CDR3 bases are TGTGCCAGTAGTATCCCCAGGGAGACCCAGTACTTC. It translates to CASSIPRETQYF.